The source of this T cell receptor (beta chain) is a study of neurological immune-mediated disorders. Unsorted libraries were generated from 2 million PBMCs held at -80 degrees C. Germline CDR1 and CDR2: SGHRS and YFSETQ. The CDR3 sequence is 13 residues long. The V gene lost 4 bases and the J gene lost 8 bases, with 13 bases spanning the gap. At least ten counts were recorded for this clonotype. TCRdb recomputed calls from the 5' RACE reads with MiXCR, one row per CDR3 protein. There are around 48,000 distinct CDR3 sequences in the sample; 10% occur only once, and 21% lies in the top ten. The sequence derives from a woman aged 40 to 50 with HTLV-1-associated myelopathy (HAM/TSP). The chain has TRBV5-1 and TRBJ2-1, with D maybe TRBD1 (5 bases). Specimen: PBMCs. The CDR3 protein is CASSISGYDEQFF. CDR3 DNA sequence: TGCGCCAGCAGCATTTCAGGGTACGATGAGCAGTTCTTC. Full variable domain (remainder filled in from reference TRBV5-1 and TRBJ2-1): KAGVTQTPRYLIKTRGQQVTLSCSPISGHRSVSWYQQTPGQGLQFLFEYFSETQRNKGNFPGRFSGRQFSNSRSEMNVSTLELGDSALYLCASSISGYDEQFFGPGTRLTVL.